Included here is one T cell receptor beta chain sequence, with context. Its antigen is unidentified. Trimming cost V 5 bases and J 0 bases, with 11 bases left between them. CDR1 is SNHLY and CDR2 is FYNNEI in the germline V gene. CDR3 length: 14 residues. This specimen belongs to a study of cytomegalovirus exposure and HLA in healthy donors. Whole-study findings and limits: As was reported, the HLA-A and HLA-B alleles of most subjects were accurately predicted from TCR beta sequences.

The PCR employed 60 Vbeta primers together with 13 Jbeta primers. Sequenced by immunoSEQ multiplex PCR; TCRdb stores in-frame clones only, minus some. The table has around 160,000 clones, 79% seen once. The sequence came from a woman in her thirties or forties in good health and CMV-seropositive. The sequenced sample consisted of PBMCs. V usage is TRBV2 and J usage is TRBJ2-7, with D possibly matching TRBD1 (6 bases). The DNA for the CDR3 is TGTGCCAGCAGTCAGAGACAGGTCTCCTACGAGCAGTACTTC. Amino acids: CASSQRQVSYEQYF. Together with reference TRBV2 and TRBJ2-7, the CDR3 gives the full variable domain: EPEVTQTPSHQVTQMGQEVILRCVPISNHLYFYWYRQILGQKVEFLVSFYNNEISEKSEIFDDQFSVERPDGSNFTLKIRSTKLEDSAMYFCASSQRQVSYEQYFGPGTRLTVT.